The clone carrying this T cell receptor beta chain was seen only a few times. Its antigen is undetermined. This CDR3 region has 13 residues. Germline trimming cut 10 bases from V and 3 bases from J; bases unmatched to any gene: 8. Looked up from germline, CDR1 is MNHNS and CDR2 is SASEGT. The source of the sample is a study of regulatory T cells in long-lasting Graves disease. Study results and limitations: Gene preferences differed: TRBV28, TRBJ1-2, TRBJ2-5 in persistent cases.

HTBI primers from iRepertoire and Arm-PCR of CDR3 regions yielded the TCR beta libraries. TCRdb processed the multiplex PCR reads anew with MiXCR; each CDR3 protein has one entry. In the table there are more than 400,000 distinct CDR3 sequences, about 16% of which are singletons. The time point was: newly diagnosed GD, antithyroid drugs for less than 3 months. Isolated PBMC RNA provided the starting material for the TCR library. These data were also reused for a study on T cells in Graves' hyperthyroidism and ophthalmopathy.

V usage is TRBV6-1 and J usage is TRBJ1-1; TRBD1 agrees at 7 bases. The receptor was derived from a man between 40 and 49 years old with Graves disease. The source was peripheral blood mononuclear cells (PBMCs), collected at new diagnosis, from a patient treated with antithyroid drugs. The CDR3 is CATYRTGYTEAFF. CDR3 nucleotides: TGTGCCACCTATAGGACAGGCTACACTGAAGCTTTCTTT.